The rows below give T cell receptor beta chains drawn from one sample of a study of OX40 agonist ivuxolimab in advanced cancers. TCRdb's table, derived via immunoSEQ multiplex PCR, lists solely in-frame clones and lacks some. This table holds 65,000 to 95,000 clones, around 88% found once. The sample was CD4+ or CD8+ T cells sorted from blood, taken in a trial of the OX40 agonist ivuxolimab. These TCRs come from an adult with an advanced solid tumor such as melanoma, head and neck, liver or kidney cancer. The CDR3 runs from the conserved cysteine through the conserved F or W. A D gene is named only where the DNA matches it firmly. Rows may omit the clone size; those that give it use once, few, many or a size class.

clone_size j_call d_call v_call cdr3_aa cdr3_nt
- TRBJ1-1 TRBD1 TRBV11-3 CASSTNRGGTEAFF TGTGCCAGCAGCACCAACAGGGGAGGAACTGAAGCTTTCTTT
- TRBJ1-4 - TRBV5-4 CASSLGMGGKGEKLFF TGTGCCAGCAGCTTGGGCATGGGGGGGAAGGGTGAAAAACTGTTTTTT
- TRBJ2-1 - TRBV14 CASSQESGRRYSYNEQFF TGTGCCAGCAGCCAAGAATCCGGGAGACGCTACTCCTACAATGAGCAGTTCTTC
- TRBJ2-3 TRBD1 TRBV7-3 CASSLGAGGTDTQYF TGTGCCAGCAGCTTAGGGGCAGGGGGAACAGATACGCAGTATTTT
- TRBJ1-2 TRBD1 TRBV7-8 CASARGTAGDYGYTF TGTGCCAGTGCCCGGGGGACAGCCGGGGACTATGGCTACACCTTC
- TRBJ2-3 TRBD2 TRBV2 CASSLAGERGDTQYF TGTGCCAGCAGTCTAGCGGGAGAGAGAGGAGATACGCAGTATTTT
- TRBJ2-5 - TRBV5-4 CASSSQETQYF TGTGCCAGCAGCTCCCAAGAGACCCAGTACTTC
- TRBJ2-7 - TRBV2 CASIGNEQYF TGTGCCAGCATTGGGAACGAGCAGTACTTC
- TRBJ1-5 - TRBV6-4 CASTRWDNQPQHF TGTGCCAGCACTAGATGGGATAATCAGCCCCAGCATTTT
- TRBJ1-2 - TRBV2 CASSEDYYGYTF TGTGCCAGCAGTGAAGATTACTATGGCTACACCTTC
- TRBJ1-4 TRBD1 TRBV5-6 CASSLLGTGNEKLFF TGTGCCAGCAGCTTGTTAGGGACAGGCAATGAAAAACTGTTTTTT
few TRBJ1-1 - TRBV5-6 CASSWTENTEAFF TGTGCCAGCAGCTGGACAGAGAACACTGAAGCTTTCTTT
few TRBJ1-6 - TRBV7-3 CASSLGDPRDSPLHF TGTGCCAGCAGCCTCGGGGACCCGAGGGATTCACCCCTCCACTTT
- TRBJ2-6 - TRBV25-1 CASSDGAIVANVLTF TGTGCCAGCAGTGACGGGGCGATTGTGGCCAACGTCCTGACTTTC
once TRBJ2-3 - TRBV30 CAWSAGDTQYF TGTGCCTGGTCGGCTGGGGATACGCAGTATTTT
- TRBJ2-3 - TRBV11-2 CASSSLGTVVSRTDTQYF TGTGCCAGCAGTTCTCTTGGAACTGTGGTAAGCCGCACAGATACGCAATATTTT
- TRBJ1-4 - TRBV6-5 CASSYTLDEKLFF TGTGCCAGCAGTTATACCCTGGATGAAAAACTGTTTTTT
- TRBJ1-5 - TRBV11-2 CASSFVPGNHQPQHF TGTGCCAGCAGCTTTGTTCCAGGGAACCATCAGCCCCAGCATTTT
- TRBJ2-3 - TRBV13 CASSQTRAPDTQYF TGTGCCAGCAGCCAGACCCGGGCCCCAGATACGCAGTATTTT
- TRBJ2-7 - TRBV28 CASSRPRRGLGLYEQYF TGTGCCAGCAGTCGACCTAGGCGGGGGCTCGGTTTGTACGAGCAGTACTTC
once TRBJ2-5 TRBD1 TRBV7-6 CASSVTGQGVLTQYF TGTGCCAGCAGCGTAACCGGACAGGGCGTCCTGACCCAGTACTTC
- TRBJ2-1 - TRBV5-8 CASSQGRSNEQFF TGTGCCAGCAGCCAGGGACGGAGCAATGAGCAGTTCTTC
- TRBJ2-5 - TRBV9 CASSDGTRPRARETQYF TGTGCCAGCAGCGATGGGACTCGACCCAGGGCGCGGGAGACCCAGTACTTC
- TRBJ2-1 TRBD2 TRBV6-5 CASSPRSGRSNEQFF TGTGCCAGCAGCCCCAGGAGCGGGAGGTCCAATGAGCAGTTCTTC
- TRBJ1-2 - TRBV6-5 CASSRRLKFNYGYTF TGTGCCAGCAGCAGGCGACTGAAGTTTAACTATGGCTACACCTTC
- TRBJ2-1 TRBD2 TRBV18 CASSRIAGTSPNEQFF TGTGCCAGCTCGCGGATCGCCGGGACTAGCCCCAATGAGCAGTTCTTC
- TRBJ1-3 - TRBV13 CASSLTGAGNTIYF TGTGCCAGCAGCTTAACCGGGGCTGGAAACACCATATATTTT
once TRBJ1-1 - TRBV11-2 CASSFNGQGPGAFF TGTGCCAGCAGCTTTAACGGCCAAGGCCCTGGAGCTTTCTTT
once TRBJ2-1 TRBD1 TRBV18 CASSPRETGGEQFF TGTGCCAGCTCACCACGGGAGACAGGGGGCGAGCAGTTCTTC
- TRBJ1-1 - TRBV30 CAWTIHRNTEAFF TGTGCCTGGACCATTCACAGGAACACTGAAGCTTTCTTT
- TRBJ1-4 - TRBV6-1 CASSEGAGNEKLFF TGTGCCAGCAGTGAGGGGGCCGGTAATGAAAAACTGTTTTTT
once TRBJ1-4 - TRBV11-2 CASSPLGEKLFF TGTGCCAGCAGCCCTTTGGGGGAAAAACTGTTTTTT
- TRBJ2-7 - TRBV30 CAWSTVYEQYF TGTGCCTGGAGTACCGTCTACGAGCAGTACTTC